This TCR beta chain was retrieved from a study of cytomegalovirus exposure and HLA in healthy donors (dated by TCRdb to about 2017). With regard to the full study: According to an earlier analysis of 550 to 700 of the donors, about 180 million T cells yielded roughly 110 million unique TCR beta sequences and less than 300 Gb of sequence data. Besides the first cohort of around 670 subjects, a separate validation cohort made up of 120 different subjects was used. Approximately 300 gigabases of sequencing data and 70 million to 95 million unique TCR sequences made up an early release that covered approximately 620 HLA-typed donors. In an earlier analysis of around 540 of the donors, high-throughput TCR beta sequencing was used to judge whether each TCR beta V gene segment behaved as functional or pseudogenic. In the later analysis, no new phenotypic data were used to find candidate immune exposures; instead, reliance was placed on TCR beta sequences and their occurrence across donors. The T cell repertoires of around 670 subjects were profiled by immunosequencing and related to cytomegalovirus serostatus. Both class I and class II loci were covered by HLA typing, at four-digit resolution. In a later genetic analysis, genome-wide SNP genotypes for about three fifths of the roughly 670 donors were used, and that subset was treated as a discovery cohort. Of the roughly 400 genotyped donors, 70% to 90% were placed in the genetic ancestry cluster associated with self-reported Caucasian donors. Four to six DR-DQ haplotypes were handled as single units for association and clustering, since linkage in the cohort was strong. The study combined high-throughput TCR immunosequencing, statistical association of individual TCRs with disease status, and machine learning to predict cytomegalovirus infection status. Typing coverage differed by locus: A, B, C, DRB1 and DQB1 were typed in about 620-630 donors, DQA1 in 500 to 550, DPA1 in 600 to 610, and DPB1 in 472. The aim of the study was to test whether cataloging public T cell receptors could identify signatures of past pathogen exposure. Donor age, sex, ethnicity and CMV serostatus were collected together with the repertoire data. On average, roughly 250,000 unique TCR beta nucleotide sequences were sequenced per donor among a few hundred genotyped donors of the cohort, with around 19% of those sequences being non-productive. A later analysis re-examined previously published TCR beta repertoires from several hundred donors and added high-resolution HLA genotyping to investigate patterns of TCR occurrence. Every discovery cohort repertoire had been produced on one sequencing platform. What the authors observed across the whole study: In a later analysis, the rate of TCR association differed among HLA loci, with DRB1 alleles having the most associated TCRs and HLA-C alleles having the fewest. The only immune exposure information available for the cohort was CMV serostatus. In this cohort, only TCR beta chains were sequenced, and detectable features were limited by the absence of alpha or paired-chain data. In a later analysis, 16,951 TCR beta sequences were associated with specific HLA alleles at a false discovery rate of 0.05. The classifier was reported to diagnose cytomegalovirus status with high specificity and sensitivity in both the original and validation cohorts. Some IMGT-functional V segments, including TRBV6-2 and TRBV6-3, could not be distinguished by the 87-base-pair reads and were therefore excluded. Presence/absence analyses assumed roughly uniform sequencing depth across donors, an assumption that may not hold. Most TCR sequences were observed very rarely across donors, whereas some public TCRs were present in many individuals. Because HLA typing was unavailable for some donors at each locus, only the typed subset was used in association tests. According to a later analysis, most CMV-associated TCR beta chains appeared to be HLA-restricted, and the HLA associations seemed to be driven largely by CMV exposure. Because counts were too low, roughly 18 rarely observed V segments, including chromosome 9 orphons, were left out of the earlier analysis of a few hundred of the donors. A few of the identified cytomegalovirus-associated TCR beta chains were confirmed in vitro to be specific for cytomegalovirus antigens. According to the authors, the approach could potentially be generalized to other disease states and immunological phenotypes. A cluster of highly shared sequence variants was judged likely to represent a technical artifact of the sequencing pipeline. A later genetic analysis associated a missense DCLRE1C variant with V-gene and J-gene trimming of TCR beta chains, and an independent cohort replicated the association. Assigning TCR associations to individual alleles was difficult when HLA alleles, especially DR and DQ, strongly co-occurred. A further reported finding was that TCR beta sequences accurately predicted the HLA-A and HLA-B alleles for most subjects in the first cohort. Compared with the roughly 700-donor mean, donors in an Asian-associated ancestry cluster had fewer N-insertions in productive TCRs, according to a later genetic analysis. In the study, about 150 TCR beta chains were listed as associated with cytomegalovirus. Correlated functional status among segregating V segments might reflect linkage disequilibrium, but an unknown experimental factor could not be ruled out. According to a later analysis, parvovirus B19, influenza, CMV and Epstein-Barr virus appeared linked to several top co-occurrence clusters. Compared with equally common non-associated chains, HLA-associated TCR beta chains in a later analysis were more clonally expanded and had lower generation probabilities. In an earlier analysis of about 600 of the donors, most TCR beta V segments appeared in productive rearrangements about 87% or about 30% of the time, broadly matching IMGT annotations.

Receptor libraries were prepared by the immunoSEQ multiplex PCR assay. For the multiplex PCR, a mixture combining 60 forward primers for TCR Vbeta segments and 13 reverse primers for TCR Jbeta segments was used. The CDR3 region of rearranged TCR beta genes was amplified from genomic DNA by a multiplex PCR assay. The amplified TCR beta libraries were sequenced on the Illumina HiSeq System as 87-base-pair reads. The original pipeline was this. Across the 640 or so repertoires, a later analysis counted 78 million or so unique TCR beta chains, around 10 million of which were shared by at least two donors. Raw reads were error-corrected and collapsed into unique sequences with a nearest-neighbor algorithm that merged closely related sequences to remove PCR and sequencing errors. To assign V, D and J gene segments, CDR3 sequences were aligned to IMGT reference sequences. For a sequence to be retained, a match of at least six nucleotides was required to both a V gene segment and a J gene segment. Rearrangements were called productive when the CDR3 lacked stop codons and stayed in frame with V and J; all others were non-productive. Following IMGT convention, CDR3 was defined as the stretch from the second conserved V-encoded cysteine up to the conserved J-encoded phenylalanine. Sequences without an unambiguous match to a single V gene segment were excluded from the earlier analysis of 450 to 750 of the donors. An earlier analysis of almost 600 of the donors classified V segments as functional when productive rearrangements were above 56.7% and as segregating when the standard deviation between donors was above 5%. To diagnose cytomegalovirus status from the catalog of TCR beta chain sequences, a statistical classification framework was built. V and J gene assignment, in a later analysis, came from comparing TCR nucleotide sequences with IMGT/GENE-DB human TR gene sequences. The TCRdist pipeline was used in a later analysis to assign CDR3 sequences and most-parsimonious VDJ recombination scenarios. A later analysis defined each TCR beta chain by its CDR3 amino acid sequence plus V-gene family, and excluded reads lacking a unique V-gene family. To address suspected cross-contamination and a sequencing artifact, a later analysis removed roughly 580 highly shared, low-generation-probability nucleotide sequences. In a later analysis, a clonal expansion index was calculated for each public chain from normalized within-repertoire ranks of inferred template counts. A later analysis computed generation probabilities with a VDJ recombination model fitted to out-of-frame rearrangements, and checked the results against IGoR. Hypergeometric tests were used in a later analysis to score TCR-TCR, TCR-HLA and TCR-CMV co-occurrence, with a repertoire-size bias correction applied to the TCR pairs. A later analysis estimated false discovery rates by permuting HLA or CMV assignments 20 times. A later analysis grouped co-occurring TCRs with DBSCAN, adding TCRdist sequence similarity when clustering within HLA-allele-positive subsets. Repertoires with fewer than 30,000 or more than 120,000 public chains, plus five repertoires with anomalous nucleotide sharing, were excluded from co-occurrence clustering. TCRdb stores this immuneACCESS table with in-frame sequences only. Part of the clones is absent; in the studies checked, under half of the shortfall reflects unresolved V genes, and no reason is known for the rest. The V and J calls and the clone size are those of that table, but D and trimming were determined from the DNA. Within this sample are 200,000 or so clones, with 75% to 80% of them counted one time only. The ten largest clones take up about 5.6% of the sample.

This clone was recorded only once. What antigen it recognizes has not been identified. Base qualities are missing; no much larger clone stands one base away. Counted from cysteine to phenylalanine, this CDR3 has 15 amino acids. The DNA shown is the 45-base CDR3, in frame from base 1. The germline V gene gives CDR1 as ENHRY and CDR2 as SYGVKD. The V end loses 3 bases and the J end loses 4 bases, and a stretch of 15 bases separates them. In total, over 600 healthy bone marrow donors made up the cohort. All cohort members were sampled while nominally healthy, although unrecorded immune exposures were likely present. The donor tested CMV seropositive, placing the donor among the roughly 300 seropositive members of the cohort. Every donor gave a peripheral blood sample, and the peripheral blood mononuclear cells from that sample were used for TCR beta sequencing. The Qiagen DNeasy Blood Extraction Kit was used to extract genomic DNA from the blood cell samples.

This clonotype was obtained from a woman in her 30s in good health and CMV-seropositive. In this chain, TRBV10-3 is recombined with TRBJ1-1; the D gene is not confidently resolved. What was sequenced was PBMCs. The bases are TGTGCCATCAGTGAACGAGGCATCGGTAGCACTGAAGCTTTCTTT. Its protein is CAISERGIGSTEAFF.